This T cell receptor (beta chain) was sequenced in a study of CD8 T cells in Susac syndrome. CD8+ and CD4+ blood T cells underwent TCR beta sequencing. The CD8+ and CD4+ T cells were negatively isolated, with the TEMRA cells enriched by FACS. After extraction with the RNeasy kit, about 0.45 to 1 ug of the RNA was reverse transcribed using random hexamers. Amplification of TCR beta CDR3 across 54 Vbeta and 13 Jbeta was performed with immunoSEQ multiplex PCR. In TCRdb, the immunoSEQ multiplex PCR reads were re-called with MiXCR into one record per CDR3 protein. This sample has 150,000 to 250,000 distinct CDR3 sequences, with about 95% found just once. This CDR3 contains 15 residues. From germline, CDR1 is MNHEY and CDR2 SVGEGT. Trimming shortened V by 5 bases and J by 4 bases, and 16 bases separated the two germline ends.

Sample: CD4+ T cells from PBMCs. The gene calls are TRBV6-2 or TRBV6-3 and TRBJ2-3; perhaps TRBD2 as D (6 bases). The TCR was taken from a human donor with multiple sclerosis. CDR3 sequence: CASSLPRGIPDTQYF. As DNA, the CDR3 is TGTGCCAGCAGTCTACCCCGCGGGATCCCAGATACGCAGTATTTT.